The 31 T cell receptor beta chains in this list originate from one sample, sequenced in a study of shared clonotypes between healthy human individuals (dated by TCRdb to about 2020). Library method: the immunoSEQ multiplex PCR assay. This immuneACCESS table, as held by TCRdb, lists in-frame sequences with V and J called but not all clones. Of the missing ones, under half trace to an unresolved V gene in checked studies; the others have no known cause. Across this sample there are roughly 490,000 clones, with 79% seen only once. Together, the top ten hold 10% to 15% of the sample. The specimen was PBMCs. The source is a middle-aged woman in good health. Some clones in this sample may be carry-over from other donors' samples.

In this sample, this clone turned up once. The chain uses TRBV19 and TRBJ2-1; 9 bases are a match to TRBD1. The CDR3 has 17 amino acids. The junction had 13 bases not matched to a gene; V was cut back by 5 bases and J by 5 bases. CDR1 is LNHDA and CDR2 is SQIVND in the germline V gene (reference sequence). In DNA, the CDR3 is TGTGCCAGTAGTTCGAATGGGGACAGGGTCCTCGACAATGAGCAGTTCTTC. Translating gives CASSSNGDRVLDNEQFF.

This chain connects TRBV6-6 to TRBJ1-3, with D uncertain. The CDR3 is 15 residues long. Trimming stripped 0 bases from V and 2 bases from J, with 8 bases between. The germline CDR1 and CDR2 sequences are MNHNY and SVGAGI (reference sequence). The CDR3 loop is CASSYSRLAGNTIYF. The CDR3 DNA sequence: TGTGCCAGCAGTTACTCCCGGCTCGCTGGAAACACCATATATTTT.

J is TRBJ2-3 and V is TRBV7-9; weak D call: TRBD2 (6 bases). The CDR3 has 15 residues. The V end lost 1 base, the J end lost 2 bases, and 10 bases lay between the germline ends. Germline V gene sequence: CDR1 SEHNR, CDR2 FQNEAQ (reference sequence). CDR3 DNA sequence: TGTGCCAGCAGCTTAGGAGCGGGTCCCACAGATACGCAGTATTTT. Its translation is CASSLGAGPTDTQYF.

The chain employs TRBV6-6 and TRBJ1-2; a possible D gene is TRBD1 (5 bases). The V end was cut by 2 bases, the J end by 1 base, with 11 bases between. CDR1 is MNHNY, CDR2 SVGAGI, per germline (reference sequence). This CDR3 has 15 amino acids. CDR3: CASSYASGNNYGYTF. CDR3 DNA: TGTGCCAGCAGTTACGCGTCAGGGAATAACTATGGCTACACCTTC.

The genes are TRBV2 and TRBJ2-7; 10 bases are a match to TRBD2. Germline V lookup: CDR1 SNHLY, CDR2 FYNNEI. The CDR3 length is 11 residues. With V trimmed by 7 bases and J by 7 bases, 1 base remained unmatched. The CDR3 region is CASKLAGEQYF. CDR3 coding DNA: TGTGCCAGCAAACTAGCGGGAGAGCAGTACTTC.

This clone was recorded once. An end of the junction differs from the germline gene, which may be a read error. Other DNA sequences in this specimen translate into the identical CDR3. This chain uses TRBV7-9 with TRBJ2-1; 8 bases agree with TRBD2. Per the germline V gene, CDR1 is SEHNR and CDR2 is FQNEAQ (reference sequence). This CDR3 has 14 residues. The CDR3 nucleotides read TGTGCCAGCAGCCTAGCGGGCTCCTACAATGAGCAGTTCTTC. This codes for CASSLAGSYNEQFF.

The chain uses TRBV18 and TRBJ2-1, with 15 bases fitting TRBD2. The CDR3 is 15 residues long. Germline CDR1 reads KGHSH; CDR2 reads LQKENI. Unmatched junction bases numbered 4, after V lost 3 bases and J lost 10 bases. The CDR3 nucleotides are TGTGCCAGCTCACCCGCCGGACTAGCGGGAGGGGAGCAGTTCTTC. This gives the protein CASSPAGLAGGEQFF.

In regard to this clone: Other DNA sequences within the sample encode an identical CDR3. The chain uses TRBV6-5 and TRBJ2-1, with a possible D match to TRBD2 (5 bases). The germline V gene encodes CDR1 MNHEY and CDR2 SVGAGI. V lost 4 bases and J 3 bases, leaving 7 bases between the germline ends. The CDR3 length is 13 residues. The CDR3: CASSLTSYNEQFF. In DNA form, the CDR3 reads TGTGCCAGCAGTTTAACTAGCTACAATGAGCAGTTCTTC.

The CDR3 region has the DNA TGTGCCAGCAGTTACTCGTGGGGGAATGAGCAGTTCTTC. Amino acids: CASSYSWGNEQFF. The chain carries TRBV6-5 and TRBJ2-1; perhaps D is TRBD1 or TRBD2 (5 bases each). V dropped 0 bases and J dropped 7 bases, with 7 bases sitting between them. The CDR3 totals 13 residues. Looked up from germline, CDR1 is MNHEY and CDR2 is SVGAGI.

The chain is built from TRBV18 and TRBJ2-2; 8 nucleotides align to TRBD2. The J segment lost 7 bases and the V segment lost 3 bases, leaving 10 bases of the junction unmatched. The CDR3 runs 16 residues. Germline V gene sequence: CDR1 KGHSH, CDR2 LQKENI. The CDR3 bases are TGTGCCAGCTCACCGAGAGCGGGAGAAAGGGACGGGGAGCTGTTTTTT. It yields the protein CASSPRAGERDGELFF. Based on the CDR3 plus reference TRBV18 and TRBJ2-2, the full variable domain is NAGVMQNPRHLVRRRGQEARLRCSPMKGHSHVYWYRQLPEEGLKFMVYLQKENIIDESGMPKERFSAEFPKEGPSILRIQQVVRGDSAAYFCASSPRAGERDGELFFGEGSRLTVL.

The chain uses TRBV4-1 and TRBJ2-5, with TRBD2 identical over 16 bases. CDR1 and CDR2 (germline): MGHRA, YSYEKL. The CDR3 covers 16 residues. With V trimmed by 5 bases and J by 4 bases, 4 bases remained unmatched. CDR3 amino acids: CASSTGTSGRVETQYF. The CDR3 bases are TGCGCCAGCAGCACAGGGACTAGCGGGAGGGTAGAGACCCAGTACTTC.

The chain combines TRBV9 with TRBJ2-3; 7 positions agree with TRBD1. The germline V gene encodes CDR1 SGDLS and CDR2 YYNGEE. V was clipped by 3 bases and J by 4 bases; unmatched bases: 2. The CDR3 totals 13 residues. CDR3: CASSAGQADTQYF. Written as DNA, the CDR3 is TGTGCCAGCAGCGCCGGACAGGCAGATACGCAGTATTTT.

The chain links TRBV18 to TRBJ2-3; no firm D call. There are 13 residues in the CDR3. CDR1 is KGHSH, CDR2 LQKENI, per germline. V dropped 6 bases and J dropped 4 bases, with 11 bases sitting between them. CDR3 protein: CASSRLDSDTQYF. Written as DNA, the CDR3 is TGTGCCAGCTCCCGCCTAGATTCAGATACGCAGTATTTT.

This chain joins TRBV10-2 and TRBJ1-1; D is unresolved. This CDR3 has 13 residues. Trimming took off 2 bases at V and 4 bases at J, with 8 bases between the two ends. Looked up from germline, CDR1 is WSHSY and CDR2 is SAAADI. The CDR3 DNA is TGCGCCAGCAGTGAGGGCCATTCCACTGAAGCTTTCTTT. Translation: CASSEGHSTEAFF.

The chain has TRBV7-3 and TRBJ2-7; 8 bases are shared with TRBD2. The CDR3 spans 17 residues. V shed 6 bases and J 3 bases; nucleotides not matched to a gene: 16. Germline V gene lookup returns CDR1 SGHTA and CDR2 FQGTGA. In DNA, the CDR3 is TGTGCCAGCAGTTTTAAGGCGGTCGGCGGGAGGATCTACGAGCAGTACTTC. It translates to CASSFKAVGGRIYEQYF.

This clone has more than one count but fewer than ten. This sequence joins TRBV21-1 and TRBJ1-5. TRBV21-1 is an annotated pseudogene. This CDR3 contains 13 residues. CDR3 region: CASPEEPNQPQHF. The CDR3 region has the DNA TGTGCCAGCCCCGAGGAGCCGAATCAGCCCCAGCATTTT.

The chain links TRBV7-2 to TRBJ2-2, with TRBD2 identical over 12 bases. The CDR3 runs to 15 residues. The germline gives CDR1 SGHTA, CDR2 FQGNSA. V was clipped by 6 bases and J by 6 bases; unmatched bases: 5. Here the CDR3 DNA reads TGTGCCAGCAGAATGACTAGCGGGAGCGCCGGGGAGCTGTTTTTT. Its protein product is CASRMTSGSAGELFF.

The genes are TRBV6-6 and TRBJ2-3; tentatively, D is TRBD1 (5 bases). CDR1 is MNHNY and CDR2 is SVGAGI in the germline V gene (reference sequence). Trimming cost V 7 bases and J 1 base, with 9 bases left between them. The CDR3 contains 13 residues. This CDR3 is CASTTGGTDTQYF. In DNA form, the CDR3 reads TGTGCCAGCACAACAGGAGGCACAGATACGCAGTATTTT.

This clone was counted once. The rearrangement joins TRBV14 to TRBJ1-1; possible D gene TRBD1, 5 bases. The CDR3 has 14 residues. The V gene lost 8 bases and the J gene lost 0 bases, with 13 bases spanning the gap. Germline loops: CDR1 SGHDN, CDR2 FVKESK. The CDR3 DNA follows: TGTGCCAGCCGACTCCAGGGTATGAACACTGAAGCTTTCTTT. As protein: CASRLQGMNTEAFF.

There are a few counts of this clone. This chain joins TRBV28 and TRBJ2-1, with 16 bases identical to TRBD2. V was pared by 6 bases and J by 6 bases, with 8 bases of the junction left unmatched. The CDR3 spans 17 residues. CDR1 MDHEN and CDR2 SYDVKM come from the germline V gene. The CDR3 DNA reads TGTGCCAGCAGAGGGACTAGCGGGAGGGATTTATTCAATGAGCAGTTCTTC. Protein sequence: CASRGTSGRDLFNEQFF.

This CDR3 is CASSLNLAGGPGETQYF. CDR3 DNA: TGTGCCAGCAGCTTAAATTTAGCGGGAGGGCCGGGGGAGACCCAGTACTTC. This chain uses TRBV7-3 with TRBJ2-5, with 11 nucleotides matching TRBD2. Germline CDR1 is SGHTA and CDR2 is FQGTGA. The ends lost 1 base at V and 5 bases at J; junction bases unmatched: 9. There are 17 residues in the CDR3.

This clone was seen many times. The chain couples TRBV9 to TRBJ2-7; 7 bases are shared with TRBD1. V was pared by 2 bases and J by 6 bases, with 5 bases of the junction left unmatched. Germline CDR1 reads SGDLS; CDR2 reads YYNGEE. The CDR3 loop spans 13 amino acids. CDR3 residues: CASSVNRGSEQYF. The CDR3 coding sequence is TGTGCCAGCAGCGTGAACAGGGGCAGCGAGCAGTACTTC.

V gene TRBV7-2 combines with J gene TRBJ2-3; 9 bases line up with TRBD1. Germline V gene data show CDR1 as SGHTA and CDR2 as FQGNSA. Trimming removed 5 bases from V and 7 bases from J; junction bases left unmatched: 7. The CDR3 runs 14 residues. The CDR3 here is CASSNRDRANTQYF. For the CDR3, the DNA is TGTGCCAGCAGCAACCGGGACAGGGCAAATACGCAGTATTTT.

For the CDR3, the DNA is TGTGCCAGCAGTGGAGAAGGTTTATCTTATCTTCGTCGAGATACGCAGTATTTT. It is translated as CASSGEGLSYLRRDTQYF. The chain joins TRBV2 to TRBJ2-3; D gene unclear. The CDR3 covers 18 residues. CDR1 is SNHLY, CDR2 FYNNEI, per germline. Trimming cost V 4 bases and J 5 bases, with 25 bases left between them.

CDR3 amino acids: CASRDRGQDTQYF. The CDR3 DNA reads TGTGCCAGTCGGGACAGGGGGCAAGATACGCAGTATTTT. The rearrangement joins TRBV19 to TRBJ2-3; 12 bases match TRBD1. The CDR3 contains 13 residues. Unmatched junction bases numbered 2, after V lost 8 bases and J lost 5 bases. The germline V gene encodes CDR1 LNHDA and CDR2 SQIVND (reference sequence).

This clone was counted many times. The DNA of the CDR3 is TGTGCCAGCAGTTTCGCGGGGACGGACACTGAAGCTTTCTTT. Protein: CASSFAGTDTEAFF. The rearrangement uses TRBV28 and TRBJ1-1; D perhaps matches TRBD1 (5 bases). Germline values: CDR1 MDHEN, CDR2 SYDVKM. The CDR3 totals 14 residues. The V and J ends lost 3 bases and 3 bases respectively, with 11 bases between them.

The chain recombines TRBV2 with TRBJ2-7; TRBD2 is a possible D gene (6 bases). Germline values: CDR1 SNHLY, CDR2 FYNNEI. The CDR3 sequence is 14 residues long. Trimming pared 3 bases from V and 1 base from J, leaving 10 bases between. CDR3 amino acids: CASSDRGRSYEQYF. The DNA for the CDR3 is TGTGCCAGCAGTGACCGGGGGAGGTCCTACGAGCAGTACTTC.

V gene TRBV11-2 combines with J gene TRBJ2-7; D gene ambiguous. In germline, CDR1 is SGHAT, CDR2 FQNNGV. The ends were cut back, 5 bases at V and 4 bases at J, with 6 bases in the middle. The CDR3 has 11 amino acids. The CDR3 bases are TGTGCCAGCAGCCCTATGTACGAGCAGTACTTC. Translation gives CASSPMYEQYF. The full variable domain, rest sourced from reference TRBV11-2 and TRBJ2-7, is EAGVAQSPRYKIIEKRQSVAFWCNPISGHATLYWYQQILGQGPKLLIQFQNNGVVDDSQLPKDRFSAERLKGVDSTLKIQPAKLEDSAVYLCASSPMYEQYFGPGTRLTVT.

V usage is TRBV28 and J usage is TRBJ2-7; D possibly corresponds to TRBD2 (7 bases). The CDR3 extends over 15 amino acids. V lost 6 bases, J lost 2 bases, and 17 bases lay in between. In germline, CDR1 is MDHEN, CDR2 SYDVKM. The CDR3 reads CASRLGGAGTYEQYF. Here the CDR3 DNA reads TGTGCCAGCAGGTTGGGGGGGGCGGGGACCTACGAGCAGTACTTC.

This chain connects TRBV4-2 to TRBJ1-4; D is possibly TRBD1 (6 bases). The CDR3 extends over 15 amino acids. V was clipped by 0 bases and J by 8 bases, with 13 bases between them. The germline CDR1 and CDR2 sequences are LGHNA and YNFKEQ. The CDR3 DNA follows: TGTGCCAGCAGCCAAGACGGGACACCCGAGGAAAAACTGTTTTTT. This sequence encodes CASSQDGTPEEKLFF.

The chain recombines TRBV5-1 with TRBJ2-1; 7 bases match TRBD2. The CDR3 is 17 amino acids. Looked up from germline, CDR1 is SGHRS and CDR2 is YFSETQ. The V gene end was trimmed by 4 bases and the J gene end by 0 bases; junction bases not matched to a gene: 10. The CDR3 here is CASSPYGGGSSYNEQFF. In nucleotides, the CDR3 is TGCGCCAGCAGCCCCTATGGGGGGGGGAGCTCCTACAATGAGCAGTTCTTC.